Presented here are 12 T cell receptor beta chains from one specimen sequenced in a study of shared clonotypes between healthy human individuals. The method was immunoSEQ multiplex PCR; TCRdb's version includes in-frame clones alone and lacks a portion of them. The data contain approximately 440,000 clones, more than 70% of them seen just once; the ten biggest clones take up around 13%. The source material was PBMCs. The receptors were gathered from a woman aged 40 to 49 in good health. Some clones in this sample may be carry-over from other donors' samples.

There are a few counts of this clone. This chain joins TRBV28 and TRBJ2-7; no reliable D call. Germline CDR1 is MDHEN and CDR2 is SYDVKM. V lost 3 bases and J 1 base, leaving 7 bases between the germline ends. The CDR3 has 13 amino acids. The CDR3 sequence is CASSLQASYEQYF. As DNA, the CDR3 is TGTGCCAGCAGTTTGCAAGCGTCCTACGAGCAGTACTTC.

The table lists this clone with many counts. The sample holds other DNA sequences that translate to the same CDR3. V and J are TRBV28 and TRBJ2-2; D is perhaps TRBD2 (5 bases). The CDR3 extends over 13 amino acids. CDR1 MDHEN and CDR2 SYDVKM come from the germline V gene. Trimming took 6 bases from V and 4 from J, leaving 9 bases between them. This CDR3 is CASRLVSTGELFF. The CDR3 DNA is TGTGCCAGCAGACTAGTGTCCACCGGGGAGCTGTTTTTT.

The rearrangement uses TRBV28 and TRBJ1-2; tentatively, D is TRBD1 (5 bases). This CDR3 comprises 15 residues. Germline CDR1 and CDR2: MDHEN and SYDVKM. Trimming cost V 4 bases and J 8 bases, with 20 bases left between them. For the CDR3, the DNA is TGTGCCAGCAGTTCACTATCAGGGTTTTCTGGCGGCTACACCTTC. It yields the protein CASSSLSGFSGGYTF.

The CDR3 loop reads CASSLDALPYEQYF. The CDR3 DNA reads as TGCGCCAGCAGCTTGGATGCCCTGCCCTACGAGCAGTACTTC. The rearrangement links TRBV5-1 to TRBJ2-7, with D unresolved. The germline V gene encodes CDR1 SGHRS and CDR2 YFSETQ. The CDR3 is 14 residues long. Trimming pared 0 bases from V and 2 bases from J, leaving 9 bases between. Filled out from reference TRBV5-1 and TRBJ2-7, the complete variable domain reads KAGVTQTPRYLIKTRGQQVTLSCSPISGHRSVSWYQQTPGQGLQFLFEYFSETQRNKGNFPGRFSGRQFSNSRSEMNVSTLELGDSALYLCASSLDALPYEQYFGPGTRLTVT.

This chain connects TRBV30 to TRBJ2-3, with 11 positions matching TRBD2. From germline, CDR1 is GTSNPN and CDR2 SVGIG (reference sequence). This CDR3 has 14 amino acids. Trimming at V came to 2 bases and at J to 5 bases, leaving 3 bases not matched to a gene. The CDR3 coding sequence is TGTGCCTGGAGTTCTAGCGGGAGGTTAGATACGCAGTATTTT. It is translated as CAWSSSGRLDTQYF.

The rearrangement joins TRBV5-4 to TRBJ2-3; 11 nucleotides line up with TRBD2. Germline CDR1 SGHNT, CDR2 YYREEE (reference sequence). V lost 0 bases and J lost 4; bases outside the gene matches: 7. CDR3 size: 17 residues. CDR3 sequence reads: CASSLARLAGGADTQYF. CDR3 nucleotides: TGTGCCAGCAGCTTGGCTCGGCTAGCGGGAGGAGCAGATACGCAGTATTTT.

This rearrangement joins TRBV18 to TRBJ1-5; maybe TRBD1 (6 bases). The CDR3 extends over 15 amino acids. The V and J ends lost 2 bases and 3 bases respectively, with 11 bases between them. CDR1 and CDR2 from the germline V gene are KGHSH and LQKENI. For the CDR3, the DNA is TGTGCCAGCTCACCAAAGGGGGGACTCAATCAGCCCCAGCATTTT. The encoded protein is CASSPKGGLNQPQHF.

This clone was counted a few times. CDR3 nucleotide sequence: TGCGCCAGCAGCCCGGAGGGGACTAGCGGGAGTAGGGCCCAGTACTTC. This sequence encodes CASSPEGTSGSRAQYF. The chain joins TRBV5-1 to TRBJ2-5; 14 positions match TRBD2. V lost 4 bases and J lost 9; bases outside the gene matches: 11. The germline CDR1 and CDR2 sequences are SGHRS and YFSETQ. The CDR3 contains 16 residues.

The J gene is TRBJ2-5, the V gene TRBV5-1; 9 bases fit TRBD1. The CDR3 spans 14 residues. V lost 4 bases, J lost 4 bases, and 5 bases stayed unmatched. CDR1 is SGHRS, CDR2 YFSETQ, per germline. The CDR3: CASSAEQGAETQYF. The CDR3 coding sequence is TGCGCCAGCAGCGCAGAACAGGGGGCAGAGACCCAGTACTTC.

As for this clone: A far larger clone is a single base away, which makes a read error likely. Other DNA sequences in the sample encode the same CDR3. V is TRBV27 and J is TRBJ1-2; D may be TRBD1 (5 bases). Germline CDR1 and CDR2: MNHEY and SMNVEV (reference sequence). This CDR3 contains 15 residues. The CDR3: CASRLSNIGGGGYTF. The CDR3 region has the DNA TGTGCTAGCAGGTTATCGAACATCGGGGGTGGGGGCTACACCTTC.

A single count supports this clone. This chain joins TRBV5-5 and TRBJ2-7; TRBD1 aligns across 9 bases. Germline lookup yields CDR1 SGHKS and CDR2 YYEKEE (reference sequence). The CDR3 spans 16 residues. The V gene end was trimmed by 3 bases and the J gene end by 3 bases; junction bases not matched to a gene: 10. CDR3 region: CASSSMGQGGVYEQYF. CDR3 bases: TGTGCCAGCAGCTCAATGGGACAGGGAGGGGTCTACGAGCAGTACTTC.

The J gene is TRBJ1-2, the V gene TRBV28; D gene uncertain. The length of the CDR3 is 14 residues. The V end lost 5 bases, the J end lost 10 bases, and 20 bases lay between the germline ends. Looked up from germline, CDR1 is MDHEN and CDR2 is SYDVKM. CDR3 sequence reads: CASSPPSWGGDYTF. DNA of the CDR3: TGTGCCAGCAGTCCCCCCTCGTGGGGTGGGGACTACACCTTC.